Shown below are 14 T cell receptor beta chains from a single sample sequenced in a study of CD8 T cells in Susac syndrome. The RNA input was roughly 0.45 to 1 ug, and it was reverse transcribed with random hexamers. TCRdb called the immunoSEQ multiplex PCR reads again in MiXCR, with one record for every CDR3 protein. This sample has over 120,000 distinct CDR3 sequences, with approximately 93% found just once. Sequenced sample: CD4+ T cells from PBMCs. The source is a human donor in good health.

The chain couples TRBV7-2 to TRBJ1-1; D ambiguous. Germline assignment: CDR1 SGHTA and CDR2 FQGNSA. CDR3 length equals 15 residues. Trimming pared 1 base from V and 0 bases from J, leaving 9 bases between. The CDR3 region has the DNA TGTGCCAGCAGCTTAGATAGTAACCTGAACACTGAAGCTTTCTTT. Encoded protein: CASSLDSNLNTEAFF.

The chain couples TRBV4-1 to TRBJ1-3, with D uncertain. The CDR3 has 15 amino acids. The V and J ends lost 3 bases and 3 bases respectively, with 12 bases between them. Per the germline V gene, CDR1 is MGHRA and CDR2 is YSYEKL. The CDR3 nucleotides are TGCGCCAGCAGCCAGCCCGGAGCGGGTGGAAACACCATATATTTT. The encoded protein is CASSQPGAGGNTIYF.

This chain links TRBV3-1 with TRBJ1-1; D is unresolved. Trimming left V 0 bases short and J 4 bases short, with 9 bases between. The CDR3 spans 14 residues. CDR1 LGHDT and CDR2 YNNKEL come from the germline V gene (reference sequence). DNA of the CDR3: TGTGCCAGCAGCCAAGATCCCGTAGTCACTGAAGCTTTCTTT. Translated, it gives CASSQDPVVTEAFF.

The chain joins TRBV5-4 to TRBJ2-5, with D perhaps TRBD1 or TRBD2 (5 bases each). Germline V CDR1 and CDR2: SGHNT, YYREEE (reference sequence). The CDR3 sequence is 16 residues long. Deletions cut 0 bases from V and 5 bases from J, with 17 bases between. CDR3 bases: TGTGCCAGCAGCTTGGCCCCGGGGCGTAGAGGGGAGACCCAGTACTTC. Translating it yields CASSLAPGRRGETQYF.

The chain combines TRBV4-1 with TRBJ1-4; tentatively, D is TRBD1 (5 bases). The CDR3 runs 13 residues. V dropped 1 base and J dropped 7 bases, with 7 bases sitting between them. Germline lookup yields CDR1 MGHRA and CDR2 YSYEKL. The CDR3 sequence is CASSQAGPEKLFF. CDR3 nucleotides: TGCGCCAGCAGCCAAGCGGGGCCTGAAAAACTGTTTTTT.

This clonotype was counted a single time. The gene calls are TRBV5-1 and TRBJ1-1; D is ambiguous. Trimming removed 2 bases from V and 2 bases from J, with 10 bases in between. This CDR3 has 14 amino acids. Germline CDR1 reads SGHRS; CDR2 reads YFSETQ. CDR3 bases: TGCGCCAGCAGCTTAAGGACCCAAAACACTGAAGCTTTCTTT. Protein: CASSLRTQNTEAFF. The full variable domain, its missing parts supplied by reference TRBV5-1 and TRBJ1-1, is KAGVTQTPRYLIKTRGQQVTLSCSPISGHRSVSWYQQTPGQGLQFLFEYFSETQRNKGNFPGRFSGRQFSNSRSEMNVSTLELGDSALYLCASSLRTQNTEAFFGQGTRLTVV.

The J gene is TRBJ2-7, the V gene TRBV20-1; 10 positions agree with TRBD2. CDR1 and CDR2 from the germline V gene are DFQATT and SNEGSKA (reference sequence). This CDR3 is built from 13 residues. J was trimmed by 6 bases and V by 2 bases; bases with no gene match: 4. As DNA, the CDR3 is TGCAGTGCTAGACTAGCGGGAGCCGGCGAGCAGTACTTC. Protein product: CSARLAGAGEQYF.

V and J are TRBV19 and TRBJ2-7; D unresolved. Trimming removed 3 bases at V and 0 bases at J, with 12 bases between. Germline CDR1 LNHDA, CDR2 SQIVND (reference sequence). The CDR3 sequence is 15 residues long. The CDR3 region is CASSIRSLDSYEQYF. The CDR3 DNA follows: TGTGCCAGTAGTATCCGGAGTCTCGACTCCTACGAGCAGTACTTC.

The chain uses TRBV4-2 and TRBJ2-2; 7 bases align to TRBD2. CDR3 length: 17 amino acids. Germline V gene lookup returns CDR1 LGHNA and CDR2 YNFKEQ. V was pared by 4 bases and J by 6 bases, with 14 bases of the junction left unmatched. CDR3 in DNA: TGTGCCAGCAGCCCATCCATGGGACTATGGAGCGCCGGGGAGCTGTTTTTT. As protein: CASSPSMGLWSAGELFF.

This clonotype was counted once. The chain recombines TRBV27 with TRBJ2-4, with 15 bases identical to TRBD2. In germline, CDR1 is MNHEY, CDR2 SMNVEV (reference sequence). The V and J ends lost 4 bases and 1 base, in that order; junction bases with no gene match: 5. The CDR3 totals 18 residues. The CDR3 is CASSSGLAGGLAKNIQYF. Here the CDR3 DNA reads TGTGCCAGCAGTTCGGGACTAGCGGGGGGTTTGGCCAAAAACATTCAGTACTTC.

The gene calls are TRBV5-1 and TRBJ2-7; TRBD1 agrees at 11 bases. CDR1 and CDR2 from the germline V gene are SGHRS and YFSETQ. The CDR3 covers 16 residues. V was pared by 4 bases and J by 2 bases, with 8 bases of the junction left unmatched. The CDR3 coding sequence is TGCGCCAGCAGCCCGATGCCGGGACAGGGGGCCTACGAGCAGTACTTC. Protein sequence: CASSPMPGQGAYEQYF.

The chain has TRBV12-3 or TRBV12-4 and TRBJ2-1; a weak D match, TRBD2 (7 bases). Trimming removed 2 bases from V and 0 bases from J, with 14 bases in between. CDR3 length: 17 residues. The CDR3 here is CASSLRGGGSSYNEQFF. The CDR3 coding sequence is TGTGCCAGCAGTTTAAGGGGAGGGGGGAGCTCCTACAATGAGCAGTTCTTC.

The CDR3 DNA is TGTGCCAGCAGCTTTAGTAACAGCCAAGAGACCCAGTACTTC. Protein product: CASSFSNSQETQYF. The V call is TRBV7-9, the J call TRBJ2-5; no clear D gene. V was clipped by 3 bases and J by 1 base, with 9 bases between them. CDR1 and CDR2 (germline): SEHNR, FQNEAQ (reference sequence). The CDR3 is made up of 14 amino acids.

The chain is built from TRBV24-1 and TRBJ1-5; D remains ambiguous. Germline V CDR1 and CDR2: KGHDR, SFDVKD. There are 16 residues in the CDR3. V lost 4 bases and J 1 base, leaving 13 bases between the germline ends. CDR3 region: CATSEGGRRSNQPQHF. The CDR3 DNA sequence: TGTGCCACCAGTGAAGGCGGGAGGAGGAGCAATCAGCCCCAGCATTTT.